These 3 T cell receptor beta chains originate from one sample sequenced in a study of cytomegalovirus exposure and HLA in healthy donors (dated by TCRdb to 2015 to 2018). The receptor library was made with the immunoSEQ multiplex PCR assay. For the multiplex PCR, a mixture combining 60 forward primers for TCR Vbeta segments and 13 reverse primers for TCR Jbeta segments was used. TCRdb took this table from immuneACCESS and kept in-frame rearrangements with V and J called. Such tables lack part of the clones; where checked against another copy, unresolved V genes explain under half of the gap, and the rest is unexplained. The sample table records roughly 180,000 clones; 80% of these occur just once. The ten most abundant clones make up 1.9% of the sample. Sequenced sample: PBMCs. These receptors were collected from a woman aged 25 to 45 in good health and CMV-seronegative.

The rearrangement joins TRBV10-1 to TRBJ2-3; D unclear. Germline values: CDR1 WNHNN, CDR2 SYGVQD (reference sequence). V was clipped by 2 bases and J by 9 bases, with 15 bases between them. The CDR3 spans 14 residues. Written as DNA, the CDR3 is TGCGCCAGCAGTGAGCCCGGAGACTTGCAGACGCAGTATTTT. Protein product: CASSEPGDLQTQYF.

The chain employs TRBV6-4 and TRBJ2-3; TRBD2 matches 10 bases. In germline, CDR1 is MRHNA, CDR2 SNTAGT. The CDR3 covers 16 residues. Trimming took 4 bases from V and 2 from J; bases not matched to a gene: 6. CDR3: CASSALSGGDTDTQYF. The CDR3 DNA reads as TGTGCCAGCAGTGCCCTCAGCGGGGGGGACACAGATACGCAGTATTTT.

This chain connects TRBV18 to TRBJ2-7, with 8 nucleotides matching TRBD1. The CDR3 sequence is 15 residues long. Germline CDR1 and CDR2: KGHSH and LQKENI. V lost 6 bases, J lost 5 bases, and 12 bases stayed unmatched. CDR3 coding DNA: TGTGCCAGCTCCCCCCCAGGGGGCTCTAGGAACGAGCAGTACTTC. Its translation is CASSPPGGSRNEQYF.